These T cell receptor beta chains were read from a single sample in a study of blood T cells in healthy people across ages. TCRdb processed the 5' RACE reads anew with MiXCR; each CDR3 protein has one entry. Of more than 1 million distinct CDR3 sequences listed, under 45% are singletons. Material: blood. These TCRs come from a woman aged 55-69 years in good health. Each CDR3 is given with its conserved first and last residue. The order of the fields is clone size, D gene, V gene, J gene, CDR3 protein, CDR3 DNA. The D gene is left open where the match is weak. The size entry is marked missing in some rows and otherwise reads once, few, many or a size class.

size: NA
D: TRBD2
V: TRBV5-1
J: TRBJ2-1
CDR3: CASSLGGLAGVSYNEQFF
DNA: TGCGCCAGCAGCTTGGGGGGACTAGCGGGAGTGTCCTACAATGAGCAGTTCTTC

size: few
D: NA
V: TRBV10-3
J: TRBJ1-1
CDR3: CAISELGAGAFF
DNA: TGTGCCATCAGTGAACTAGGGGCGGGAGCTTTCTTT

size: NA
D: NA
V: TRBV4-2
J: TRBJ1-4
CDR3: CASSQDLRSPAGKLFF
DNA: TGTGCCAGCAGCCAAGATCTTAGGAGTCCGGCGGGAAAACTGTTTTTT

size: few
D: NA
V: TRBV3-1
J: TRBJ2-7
CDR3: CASSQRGQTYEQYF
DNA: TGTGCCAGCAGCCAACGCGGACAGACTTACGAGCAGTACTTC

size: NA
D: NA
V: TRBV28
J: TRBJ2-1
CDR3: CASSRREQFF
DNA: TGTGCCAGCAGCCGCCGGGAGCAGTTCTTC

size: NA
D: TRBD2
V: TRBV4-1
J: TRBJ2-1
CDR3: CASSLLAAPGNEQIF
DNA: TGCGCCAGCAGCTTACTAGCGGCCCCTGGCAATGAGCAGATCTTC

size: NA
D: NA
V: TRBV5-1
J: TRBJ2-2
CDR3: CASSLVGLPNTGELFF
DNA: TGCGCCAGCAGCTTGGTAGGGCTACCCAACACCGGGGAGCTGTTTTTT

size: few
D: TRBD2
V: TRBV6-1
J: TRBJ2-3
CDR3: CASSTLRLAGRTDTQYF
DNA: TGTGCCAGCAGTACACTTCGACTAGCGGGGCGCACAGATACGCAGTATTTT

size: NA
D: NA
V: TRBV13
J: TRBJ1-2
CDR3: CASSSAWLGGYTF
DNA: TGTGCCAGCAGCTCCGCATGGCTCGGGGGCTACACCTTC

size: NA
D: NA
V: TRBV4-1
J: TRBJ2-3
CDR3: CASSHPPDSSSDTQYF
DNA: TGCGCCAGCAGCCACCCACCCGACAGCTCTTCAGATACGCAGTATTTT

size: NA
D: NA
V: TRBV21-1
J: TRBJ2-7
CDR3: CASSKRHRGTPYEQYF
DNA: TGTGCCAGCAGCAAAAGGCATAGAGGGACCCCCTACGAGCAGTACTTC

size: once
D: NA
V: TRBV12-3/TRBV12-4
J: TRBJ2-5
CDR3: CASSLPGVFHNEQYF
DNA: TGTGCCAGCAGTTTACCCGGGGTCTTTCACAATGAGCAGTACTTC

size: NA
D: TRBD2
V: TRBV7-2
J: TRBJ2-1
CDR3: CASKEWEGLNEQFF
DNA: TGTGCCAGCAAAGAGTGGGAGGGCCTCAATGAGCAGTTCTTC

size: NA
D: NA
V: TRBV29-1
J: TRBJ2-1
CDR3: CSVDPAETFNEQFF
DNA: TGCAGCGTTGATCCAGCGGAAACCTTCAATGAGCAGTTCTTC

size: NA
D: NA
V: TRBV3-1
J: TRBJ2-7
CDR3: CASSPWTDQEQYF
DNA: TGTGCCAGCAGCCCTTGGACCGACCAGGAGCAGTACTTC

size: NA
D: TRBD1
V: TRBV25-1
J: TRBJ2-7
CDR3: CASSEISLSGQGAYEQYF
DNA: TGTGCCAGCAGTGAAATCAGTTTGTCTGGACAGGGAGCTTACGAGCAGTACTTC

size: once
D: NA
V: TRBV24-1
J: TRBJ2-2
CDR3: CATSDKTNGELFF
DNA: TGTGCCACCAGTGACAAGACAAACGGGGAGCTGTTTTTT

size: NA
D: NA
V: TRBV28
J: TRBJ1-5
CDR3: CASSLPRGYQPQHF
DNA: TGTGCCAGCAGTTTACCCAGGGGATATCAGCCCCAGCATTTT

size: many
D: TRBD1
V: TRBV20-1
J: TRBJ1-2
CDR3: CSARGGTGGYYGYTF
DNA: TGCAGTGCTAGAGGGGGGACAGGGGGATACTATGGCTACACCTTC

size: NA
D: NA
V: TRBV12-3/TRBV12-4
J: TRBJ2-7
CDR3: CASSMANGGTSYEQYF
DNA: TGTGCCAGCAGCATGGCGAACGGGGGAACCTCCTACGAGCAGTACTTC

size: NA
D: NA
V: TRBV6-5
J: TRBJ2-6
CDR3: CASSYGGARANVLNF
DNA: TGTGCCAGCAGTTACGGGGGGGCAAGGGCCAACGTCCTGAATTTC

size: NA
D: TRBD2
V: TRBV12-3/TRBV12-4
J: TRBJ2-7
CDR3: CASSPQAGGPGEQYF
DNA: TGTGCCAGCAGTCCCCAAGCGGGAGGCCCTGGGGAGCAGTACTTC

size: few
D: TRBD2
V: TRBV9
J: TRBJ2-2
CDR3: CASSVGGTSSGELFF
DNA: TGTGCCAGCAGCGTAGGTGGGACTAGCTCCGGGGAGCTGTTTTTT

size: NA
D: TRBD1
V: TRBV24-1
J: TRBJ2-1
CDR3: CATSGDRPTDYNEQFF
DNA: TGTGCCACCAGTGGGGACAGGCCAACAGACTACAATGAGCAGTTCTTC

size: NA
D: TRBD1
V: TRBV24-1
J: TRBJ2-3
CDR3: CATRTGDTDRQYF
DNA: TGTGCCACCAGGACAGGGGACACAGATAGGCAGTATTTT

size: NA
D: TRBD2
V: TRBV18
J: TRBJ2-7
CDR3: CASSNGGKDYEQYF
DNA: TGTGCCAGCTCCAACGGGGGGAAGGACTACGAGCAGTACTTC

size: NA
D: NA
V: TRBV24-1
J: TRBJ2-1
CDR3: CATSDTSGTLSNEQFF
DNA: TGTGCCACCAGTGATACCTCCGGGACCTTGTCCAATGAGCAGTTCTTC

size: NA
D: NA
V: TRBV7-8
J: TRBJ2-2
CDR3: CASSLIRGANTGELFF
DNA: TGTGCCAGCAGCTTAATTCGCGGTGCGAACACCGGGGAGCTGTTTTTT

size: NA
D: NA
V: TRBV27
J: TRBJ2-1
CDR3: CASSPVTGTQAREQFF
DNA: TGTGCCAGCAGTCCCGTCACCGGGACTCAGGCCCGGGAGCAGTTCTTC

size: NA
D: NA
V: TRBV20-1
J: TRBJ2-1
CDR3: CSANPKGLGYNEQFF
DNA: TGCAGTGCAAACCCCAAAGGACTGGGTTACAATGAGCAGTTCTTC

size: once
D: TRBD1
V: TRBV10-3
J: TRBJ1-2
CDR3: CAISEIGDRVGSGYTF
DNA: TGTGCCATCAGTGAAATAGGTGACAGGGTGGGATCTGGCTACACCTTC

size: NA
D: NA
V: TRBV5-1
J: TRBJ1-1
CDR3: CASSDSPAETEAFF
DNA: TGCGCCAGCAGCGACAGCCCCGCGGAGACTGAAGCTTTCTTT

size: NA
D: NA
V: TRBV11-2
J: TRBJ2-1
CDR3: CASSFGGGVGEQFF
DNA: TGTGCCAGCAGCTTCGGGGGTGGGGTAGGTGAGCAGTTCTTC

size: few
D: NA
V: TRBV27
J: TRBJ2-1
CDR3: CASSLSGSRHEQFF
DNA: TGTGCCAGCAGTTTATCGGGTAGTCGTCATGAGCAGTTCTTC

size: few
D: NA
V: TRBV4-1
J: TRBJ2-1
CDR3: CASSQDSESSYTGNEQFF
DNA: TGCGCCAGCAGCCAAGATTCGGAAAGTAGTTATACAGGCAATGAGCAGTTCTTC

size: few
D: TRBD2
V: TRBV12-3/TRBV12-4
J: TRBJ2-7
CDR3: CASRASGRAPEQYF
DNA: TGTGCCAGCAGGGCTAGCGGGAGGGCCCCCGAGCAGTACTTC

size: NA
D: TRBD2
V: TRBV7-3
J: TRBJ2-3
CDR3: CASSLGGDAHTQYF
DNA: TGTGCCAGCAGCTTAGGGGGGGACGCACATACGCAGTATTTT

size: few
D: NA
V: TRBV5-1
J: TRBJ2-7
CDR3: CASSQRNYEQYF
DNA: TGCGCCAGCAGCCAACGGAACTACGAGCAGTACTTC

size: NA
D: NA
V: TRBV4-3
J: TRBJ1-4
CDR3: CASSQAPDRKHWGNEKLFF
DNA: TGCGCCAGCAGCCAAGCCCCGGACCGAAAACACTGGGGTAATGAAAAACTGTTTTTT

size: few
D: NA
V: TRBV20-1
J: TRBJ1-4
CDR3: CSARDLGTEKLFF
DNA: TGCAGTGCTAGAGATCTCGGGACGGAGAAACTGTTTTTT

size: few
D: TRBD1
V: TRBV20-1
J: TRBJ2-7
CDR3: CSARDSTGQGKHLDLYEQYF
DNA: TGCAGTGCTAGAGATTCTACCGGACAGGGAAAACACCTAGACCTGTACGAGCAGTACTTC

size: NA
D: NA
V: TRBV10-2
J: TRBJ2-3
CDR3: CASRPGTATSTDTQYF
DNA: TGCGCCAGCAGGCCCGGGACCGCCACTAGCACAGATACGCAGTATTTT